This T cell receptor beta chain was identified during a study of T cell responses to AZD1222 COVID-19 vaccine. General observations from the study: Unmutated variant regions are reportedly the target of nearly half of TCRs that are spike-specific. A rise in Spike-specific TCR breadth and depth followed two AZD1222 doses. Across spike, vaccine-associated CD4 TCRs were found, dominant at 160-218 and 743-854.

The study pooled second doses at about 4 or about 12 weeks. CDR3 length: 14 residues. Germline V gene sequence: CDR1 SQVTM, CDR2 ANQGSEA. Trimming left V 6 bases short and J 6 bases short, with 21 bases between. This table comes from immunoSEQ multiplex PCR, and its TCRdb copy is limited to in-frame clones, with some not included. Found here are roughly 100,000 clones, roughly 80% of them singletons; the top ten hold approximately 14%. In regard to this clone: Its antigen is not known.

The chain links TRBV29-1 to TRBJ2-7; tentative D call: TRBD2 (5 bases). The material was peripheral blood, obtained 28 days after the second AZD1222 dose. This TCR came from an adult who received the AZD1222 COVID-19 vaccine. CDR3 protein: CSVPRRASPSEQYF. As DNA, the CDR3 is TGCAGCGTGCCGAGGCGGGCCAGCCCGTCCGAGCAGTACTTC.